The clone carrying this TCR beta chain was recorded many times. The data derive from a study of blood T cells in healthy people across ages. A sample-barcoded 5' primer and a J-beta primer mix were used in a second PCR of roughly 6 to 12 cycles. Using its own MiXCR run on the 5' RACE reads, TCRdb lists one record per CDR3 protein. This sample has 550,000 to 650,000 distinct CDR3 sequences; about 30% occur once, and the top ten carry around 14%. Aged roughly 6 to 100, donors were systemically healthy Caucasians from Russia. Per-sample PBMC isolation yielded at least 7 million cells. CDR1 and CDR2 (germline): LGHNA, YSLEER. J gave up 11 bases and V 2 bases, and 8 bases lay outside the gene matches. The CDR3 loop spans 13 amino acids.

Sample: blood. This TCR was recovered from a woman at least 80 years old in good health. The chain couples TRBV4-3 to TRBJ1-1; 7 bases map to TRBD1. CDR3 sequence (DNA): TGCGCCAGCAGCCAAACCGGGACAGCAGCCGCTTTCTTT. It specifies CASSQTGTAAAFF.